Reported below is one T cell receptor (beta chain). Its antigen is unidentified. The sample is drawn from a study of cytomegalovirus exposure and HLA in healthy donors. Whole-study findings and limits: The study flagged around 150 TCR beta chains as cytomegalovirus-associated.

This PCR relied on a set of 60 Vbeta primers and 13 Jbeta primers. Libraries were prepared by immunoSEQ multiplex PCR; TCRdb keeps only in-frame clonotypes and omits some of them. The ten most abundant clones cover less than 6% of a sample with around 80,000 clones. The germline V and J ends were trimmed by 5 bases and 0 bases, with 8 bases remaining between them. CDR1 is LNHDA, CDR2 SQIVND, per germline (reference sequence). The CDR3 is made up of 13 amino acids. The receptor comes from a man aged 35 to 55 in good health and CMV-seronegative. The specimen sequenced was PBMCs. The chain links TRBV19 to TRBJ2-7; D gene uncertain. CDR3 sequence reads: CASSLGVSYEQYF. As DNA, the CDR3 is TGTGCCAGTAGTTTGGGCGTCTCCTACGAGCAGTACTTC. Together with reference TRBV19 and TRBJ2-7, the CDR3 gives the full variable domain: DGGITQSPKYLFRKEGQNVTLSCEQNLNHDAMYWYRQDPGQGLRLIYYSQIVNDFQKGDIAEGYSVSREKKESFPLTVTSAQKNPTAFYLCASSLGVSYEQYFGPGTRLTVT.